The clone carrying this TCR beta chain was seen at least ten times. Its antigen remains unidentified. The data originate from a study of T cells after yellow fever vaccination. The CDR3 is 13 amino acids. V lost 8 bases to trimming and J lost 8 bases, with 19 bases between them. In germline, CDR1 is SQVTM, CDR2 ANQGSEA. TCRdb passed the 5' RACE reads through MiXCR, listing each CDR3 protein once. The repertoire holds a few hundred thousand distinct CDR3 sequences, approximately 9% seen once, with approximately 19% in the top ten. Study findings and constraints: Post-booster reappearance was seen for most primary-vaccination clones (around 96% CD4, around 89% CD8). A secondary response was less intense yet reached its peak sooner, at day 5 versus 15.

The source was PBMCs, collected on the day of the first yellow fever vaccination. V usage is TRBV29-1 and J usage is TRBJ2-4; D unclear. This TCR was recovered from a man between 18 and 35 years old who received the YFV17D yellow fever vaccine. CDR3 DNA sequence: TGCAGCAAGATTCCGGGCCCTCGACACATTCAGTACTTC. Its translation: CSKIPGPRHIQYF.